This T cell receptor (beta chain) was captured by sequencing in a study of glioma-infiltrating T cells after dendritic cell vaccination. TCRdb keeps only in-frame clones here, not all; method: immunoSEQ multiplex PCR. The sample shows 50,000 to 80,000 clones, approximately 78% of them seen only once. Broader study findings: Complete blood and tumor specimen sets were limited to few patients.

Germline CDR1 KGHSH, CDR2 LQKENI. Trimming left V 1 base short and J 4 bases short, with 13 bases between. The CDR3 sequence is 15 residues long. Points on this clone: Its matching antigen is unknown.

This TCR came from a human donor with glioblastoma. Here the sequenced sample was blood, taken before dendritic cell vaccination. The chain is built from TRBV18 and TRBJ1-2; D is unresolved. The CDR3 nucleotides read TGTGCCAGCTCACCACTGGCCAGATCCATCTATGGCTACACCTTC. This encodes CASSPLARSIYGYTF. Filled out from reference TRBV18 and TRBJ1-2, the complete variable domain reads NAGVMQNPRHLVRRRGQEARLRCSPMKGHSHVYWYRQLPEEGLKFMVYLQKENIIDESGMPKERFSAEFPKEGPSILRIQQVVRGDSAAYFCASSPLARSIYGYTFGSGTRLTVV.